The subject of this entry is one T cell receptor (beta chain). Its antigen is not yet known. Within one base of it there is no much larger clone, and no base qualities were kept. The germline V gene (reference sequence) yields LNHDA for CDR1 and SQIVND for CDR2. The CDR3 numbers 13 residues from cysteine through phenylalanine. Of all the DNA, just the CDR3 is kept, 39 bases in frame from base 1. Trimming removed 6 bases from V and 1 base from J, leaving 10 bases between the germline ends. The cohort comprised around 30 patients with locally advanced or metastatic urothelial carcinoma treated at Memorial Sloan Kettering on a trial protocol. Peripheral blood mononuclear cells were collected pretreatment and during treatment, at between 1 and 8 total time points per patient. The Qiagen DNeasy Blood extraction kit was used to purify genomic DNA from total PBMCs and tumor samples. PBMCs were collected pretreatment and during treatment, and were isolated and stored as previously described.

This sample is part of a study of PD-L1 blockade in urothelial cancer (dated by TCRdb to about 2017). Regarding the study in general: Every patient began therapy in the mid-2010s and was given atezolizumab 1,200 mg intravenously every 3 weeks. Blood samples gave a median of around 140,000 T cells and some 83,000 unique TCRs, with a median clonality of roughly 0.08. Pretreatment blood TCR-seq was available for twenty-nine patients, at least one posttreatment blood collection was obtained for 24 patients, and tumor TCR-seq was available for 24 patients. Durable clinical benefit was defined as progression-free survival longer than 6 months, and TCR features were also tested against progression-free and overall survival. Several patients reached durable clinical benefit, while some 20 patients did not. Whole exome sequencing and RNA sequencing of pretreatment tumors were performed alongside TCR sequencing in the same patients. Patients had an ECOG performance status of 0 or 1 and had received between 0 and 3 prior chemotherapy regimens. Pretreatment tumor samples, along with matched peripheral blood serially collected before and after atezolizumab treatment, were subjected to TCR sequencing. About 90% of the roughly 29 patients were identified as males with urothelial cancer of bladder origin, and a prior smoking history was reported by 18 of 29 patients. Blood samples were analyzed at two time points: 3 weeks after treatment start (second dose) and 6 weeks after treatment start. Somatic, immune and clinical correlates of response to PD-L1 blockade with atezolizumab in urothelial cancer were the focus of an exploratory multi-omic analysis.

The research as a whole found: At 3 weeks after the start of treatment, tumor-associated TCR clones in peripheral blood had expanded more in patients with durable benefit (n ≈ 20, p = 0.022). Improved progression-free and overall survival was associated with having pretreatment peripheral blood TCR clonality below the median. Small sample size (n ≈ 29) and many exploratory analyses mean the results are intended to be hypothesis-generating.

Synthetic TCR analog templates were spiked into each PCR so that absolute template abundance could be estimated from read counts. The immunoSEQ assay used bias-controlled V and J gene primers to amplify TCRbeta CDR3 regions from genomic DNA. Rearranged TCRbeta segments were sequenced at approximately 20X coverage. Turning to the authors' computational methods: Sequencing errors were corrected by clustering and CDR3s were annotated against IMGT to assign V, D and J genes. Downstream analyses used only productive TCRbeta rearrangements and left out out-of-frame or stop-codon sequences. Clonality was calculated as one minus the Shannon entropy normalized by the log of the number of unique productive sequences. Fisher's exact test with Benjamini-Hochberg correction, using a cutoff of adjusted p below 0.01, was how clones that differed between time points or between blood and tumor were identified. Sourced from immuneACCESS, this table was stored by TCRdb with only in-frame sequences that have V and J called. A share of the clones is absent; for the studies checked, an unresolved V gene accounts for under half, and the remainder has no known explanation. The D gene and trimming were derived from the DNA, and the V and J assignments and clone size from that table. This sample comprises about 74,000 clones, 84% of them detected only once. Together, the top ten hold about 4.7% of the sample.

The chain employs TRBV19 and TRBJ2-7, with TRBD1 tentatively as D gene (6 bases match). This clonotype was sampled from a man in his 70s with urothelial cancer. Sequencing was performed on PBMCs, taken around atezolizumab (anti-PD-L1) treatment. CDR3 region: CASSSDRSYEQYF. At the DNA level, the sequence is TGTGCCAGTAGCTCGGACAGATCCTACGAGCAGTACTTC. The CDR3, completed at both ends by the reference TRBV19 and TRBJ2-7 genes, gives the full variable domain DGGITQSPKYLFRKEGQNVTLSCEQNLNHDAMYWYRQDPGQGLRLIYYSQIVNDFQKGDIAEGYSVSREKKESFPLTVTSAQKNPTAFYLCASSSDRSYEQYFGPGTRLTVT.